A single sample is the source of the 28 T cell receptor beta chains below, sequenced in a study of cytomegalovirus exposure and HLA in healthy donors. The PCR made use of 60 Vbeta and 13 Jbeta primers. Sequencing used immunoSEQ multiplex PCR; TCRdb keeps in-frame clones, though not all of them. The repertoire holds some 70,000 clones, with approximately 70% as singletons. Sequenced sample: PBMCs. The origin of the receptors is a male donor in good health and CMV-seropositive.

The chain carries TRBV11-2 and TRBJ2-3; TRBD2 matches 7 bases. CDR3 length: 14 residues. With 3 bases clipped from V and 2 bases from J, the junction kept 2 bases outside the gene matches. CDR1 SGHAT and CDR2 FQNNGV come from the germline V gene. The CDR3 region has the DNA TGTGCCAGCAGCTTCGGGGGGTTCACAGATACGCAGTATTTT. Its protein product is CASSFGGFTDTQYF. The complete variable domain, with remaining parts taken from reference TRBV11-2 and TRBJ2-3, reads EAGVAQSPRYKIIEKRQSVAFWCNPISGHATLYWYQQILGQGPKLLIQFQNNGVVDDSQLPKDRFSAERLKGVDSTLKIQPAKLEDSAVYLCASSFGGFTDTQYFGPGTRLTVL.

The chain employs TRBV5-5 and TRBJ1-5; 9 positions agree with TRBD1. Germline CDR1 reads SGHKS; CDR2 reads YYEKEE (reference sequence). The CDR3 consists of 16 residues. With V trimmed by 4 bases and J by 7 bases, 12 bases remained unmatched. Here the CDR3 DNA reads TGTGCCAGCAGCCCCGTTAGAACAGGGGGCCAACAGCCCCAGCATTTT. This sequence encodes CASSPVRTGGQQPQHF.

This chain joins TRBV4-1 and TRBJ1-2; 8 bases match TRBD1. After removal of 0 bases from V and 4 bases from J, the junction contained 4 bases not matched to a gene. Germline assignment: CDR1 MGHRA and CDR2 YSYEKL. The CDR3 extends over 15 amino acids. CDR3 amino acids: CASSQELQGAYGYTF. The CDR3 DNA follows: TGCGCCAGCAGCCAAGAGCTTCAGGGGGCCTATGGCTACACCTTC.

This chain joins TRBV10-1 and TRBJ2-5; the D is unclear. Germline lookup yields CDR1 WNHNN and CDR2 SYGVQD (reference sequence). The CDR3 consists of 14 residues. The V end was cut by 7 bases, the J end by 2 bases, with 14 bases between. This chain's CDR3 is CASKWAGLQETQYF. The CDR3 DNA reads TGCGCCAGCAAGTGGGCCGGTCTTCAAGAGACCCAGTACTTC.

The chain links TRBV6-1 to TRBJ1-4; tentatively, D is TRBD1 (6 bases). The CDR3 extends over 14 amino acids. Germline values: CDR1 MNHNS, CDR2 SASEGT. V was cut by 6 bases and J by 8 bases, with 16 bases left in between. The DNA of the CDR3 is TGTGCCAGCAGCCTCAGGGGACGTGAGGAAAAACTGTTTTTT. This sequence encodes CASSLRGREEKLFF.

The table lists this clone with a count of one. The chain combines TRBV6-1 with TRBJ2-1; D may be TRBD2 (6 bases). Looked up from germline, CDR1 is MNHNS and CDR2 is SASEGT. The germline V and J ends were trimmed by 3 bases and 4 bases, with 13 bases remaining between them. This CDR3 region has 15 residues. This CDR3 reads CASSESLGGYNEQFF. DNA for the CDR3: TGTGCCAGCAGTGAGAGTCTCGGAGGGTACAATGAGCAGTTCTTC.

The CDR3 loop reads CATSRELTEAMPQHF. CDR3 nucleotides: TGTGCCACCAGCAGAGAACTGACGGAGGCCATGCCCCAGCATTTT. The gene calls are TRBV15 and TRBJ1-5; D uncertain. The V gene's germline CDR1 is LNHNV and CDR2 YYDKDF (reference sequence). This CDR3 contains 15 residues. Trimming left V 0 bases short and J 9 bases short, with 15 bases between. Supplemented by reference TRBV15 and TRBJ1-5, the full variable domain reads DAMVIQNPRYQVTQFGKPVTLSCSQTLNHNVMYWYQQKSSQAPKLLFHYYDKDFNNEADTPDNFQSRRPNTSFCFLDIRSPGLGDTAMYLCATSRELTEAMPQHFGDGTRLSIL.

The chain recombines TRBV7-2 with TRBJ2-7; maybe TRBD2 (7 bases). The ends were cut back, 3 bases at V and 0 bases at J, with 12 bases in the middle. Germline CDR1 is SGHTA and CDR2 is FQGNSA. The CDR3 is made up of 15 amino acids. CDR3 protein: CASSLGGDNSYEQYF. Here the CDR3 DNA reads TGTGCCAGCAGCTTGGGGGGGGACAACTCCTACGAGCAGTACTTC.

The chain uses TRBV18 and TRBJ2-7; 9 nucleotides line up with TRBD2. The germline CDR1 and CDR2 sequences are KGHSH and LQKENI. This CDR3 contains 14 residues. Trimming at V came to 3 bases and at J to 2 bases, leaving 2 bases not matched to a gene. The DNA of the CDR3 is TGTGCCAGCTCACCGCTAGCGGGACCCTACGAGCAGTACTTC. It codes for CASSPLAGPYEQYF.

Only a few counts were recorded for this clone. The gene calls are TRBV4-3 and TRBJ2-1; the match to TRBD2 covers 12 bases. Trimming took 1 base from V and 8 from J; bases not matched to a gene: 3. This CDR3 comprises 15 residues. Germline CDR1 reads LGHNA; CDR2 reads YSLEER. The CDR3 DNA reads as TGCGCCAGCAGCCAAGGGACTAGCGGGGTTCATGAGCAGTTCTTC. Residues: CASSQGTSGVHEQFF.

J is TRBJ1-2 and V is TRBV28; D is uncertain. The CDR3 contains 15 residues. Germline V gene lookup returns CDR1 MDHEN and CDR2 SYDVKM. Trimming pared 2 bases from V and 6 bases from J, leaving 16 bases between. The CDR3 sequence is CASSLVGVGVDGYTF. CDR3 nucleotide sequence: TGTGCCAGCAGTTTAGTTGGGGTCGGGGTTGATGGCTACACCTTC.

This chain links TRBV28 with TRBJ1-2; D is undetermined. Germline V gene lookup returns CDR1 MDHEN and CDR2 SYDVKM. The length of the CDR3 is 13 residues. Trimming removed 2 bases from V and 4 bases from J, with 8 bases in between. CDR3 in amino acids: CASSLAAAYGYTF. The CDR3 bases are TGTGCCAGCAGTTTAGCGGCGGCCTATGGCTACACCTTC.

The V call is TRBV7-9, the J call TRBJ1-4, with a weak D call TRBD1 (5 bases). The CDR3 has 14 amino acids. Germline V gives CDR1 SEHNR, CDR2 FQNEAQ (reference sequence). V lost 4 bases, J lost 8 bases, and 14 bases lay in between. CDR3: CASSSGLVGEKLFF. The CDR3 DNA is TGTGCCAGCAGCTCGGGACTCGTGGGGGAAAAACTGTTTTTT.

The gene calls are TRBV27 and TRBJ2-5, with TRBD2 identical over 7 bases. Germline trimming cut 2 bases from V and 9 bases from J; bases unmatched to any gene: 6. The CDR3 is made up of 13 amino acids. Germline CDR1 and CDR2: MNHEY and SMNVEV (reference sequence). The chain's CDR3 is CASSLREGSAQYF. The CDR3 region has the DNA TGTGCCAGCAGTTTAAGGGAGGGGTCGGCCCAGTACTTC.

CDR3: CASSLGTVQETQYF. The CDR3 DNA reads as TGTGCCAGCAGCTTAGGGACAGTCCAAGAGACCCAGTACTTC. J is TRBJ2-5 and V is TRBV7-9; the D gene is possibly TRBD1 (6 bases). V lost 1 base to trimming and J lost 1 base, with 7 bases between them. This CDR3 has 14 amino acids. Germline V gene data show CDR1 as SEHNR and CDR2 as FQNEAQ (reference sequence).

On this clone: An end of the junction does not agree with germline; a read error may underlie this. This CDR3 is also generated by other DNA sequences in the sample. This sequence joins TRBV7-9 and TRBJ2-3; no clear D. Germline lookup yields CDR1 SEHNR and CDR2 FQNEAQ (reference sequence). This CDR3 contains 11 residues. CDR3 DNA sequence: TGCGCCAGCATTATTAGTAATACGCAGTATTTT. As protein: CASIISNTQYF. The variable domain in full, with the rest retrieved from reference TRBV7-9 and TRBJ2-3, is DTGVSQNPRHKITKRGQNVTFRCDPISEHNRLYWYRQTLGQGPEFLTYFQNEAQLEKSRLLSDRFSAERPKGSFSTLEIQRTEQGDSAMYLCASIISNTQYFGPGTRLTVL.

V is TRBV7-9 and J is TRBJ2-7; D is ambiguous. This CDR3 has 11 amino acids. CDR1 and CDR2 from the germline V gene are SEHNR and FQNEAQ (reference sequence). The V and J ends lost 5 bases and 3 bases respectively, with 5 bases between them. The CDR3 nucleotides read TGTGCCAGCAGCCTTTACTACGAGCAGTACTTC. Amino acids: CASSLYYEQYF.

This chain's CDR3 is CASSLGQEQYF. The CDR3 DNA reads as TGTGCCAGCAGCTTAGGTCAGGAGCAGTACTTC. The chain combines TRBV11-2 with TRBJ2-7; D remains unclear. This CDR3 has 11 residues. Trimming took 1 base from V and 7 from J, leaving 5 bases between them. Germline V gives CDR1 SGHAT, CDR2 FQNNGV.

CDR3 protein: CAWRGNGQLGEQFF. CDR3 sequence (DNA): TGTGCCTGGAGGGGGAACGGACAGTTGGGGGAGCAGTTCTTC. The rearrangement joins TRBV30 to TRBJ2-1, with a tentative D call TRBD1 (6 bases). The CDR3 sequence is 14 residues long. V lost 3 bases and J 10 bases, leaving 19 bases between the germline ends. Germline CDR1 and CDR2: GTSNPN and SVGIG (reference sequence).

V usage is TRBV5-4 and J usage is TRBJ1-1, with D possibly TRBD1 on 6 matching bases. V lost 3 bases and J 2 bases, leaving 8 bases between the germline ends. Germline V CDR1 and CDR2: SGHNT, YYREEE (reference sequence). The CDR3 contains 13 residues. DNA of the CDR3: TGTGCCAGCAGCTGGGACACAAACACTGAAGCTTTCTTT. Translating it yields CASSWDTNTEAFF.

The rearrangement links TRBV27 to TRBJ2-7; maybe TRBD1 (6 bases). The germline gives CDR1 MNHEY, CDR2 SMNVEV (reference sequence). The CDR3 is made up of 14 amino acids. Trimming stripped 3 bases from V and 3 bases from J, with 12 bases between. The CDR3 loop reads CASSFLGGVYEQYF. The CDR3 bases are TGTGCCAGCAGTTTTCTAGGGGGAGTCTACGAGCAGTACTTC.

This clone occurred a few times. The chain recombines TRBV19 with TRBJ1-1, with 7 bases lining up with TRBD1. V was clipped by 1 base and J by 5 bases; unmatched bases: 4. The CDR3 consists of 14 residues. CDR1 is LNHDA and CDR2 is SQIVND in the germline V gene (reference sequence). The CDR3 spells CASSIGQGITEAFF. Written as DNA, the CDR3 is TGTGCCAGTAGTATAGGACAGGGTATAACTGAAGCTTTCTTT.

V gene TRBV19 combines with J gene TRBJ1-1; a weak D match, TRBD1 (6 bases). Trimming took off 3 bases at V and 5 bases at J, with 10 bases between the two ends. CDR1 LNHDA and CDR2 SQIVND come from the germline V gene (reference sequence). The CDR3 totals 13 residues. CDR3 loop: CASSIGRGTEAFF. The CDR3 DNA follows: TGTGCCAGTAGTATTGGCAGGGGTACTGAAGCTTTCTTT.

This clone turned up a few times. CDR3 nucleotide sequence: TGCGCCAGCAGCTTGGGGGACAGCTCTGGAAACACCATATATTTT. Amino acids: CASSLGDSSGNTIYF. The rearrangement links TRBV5-1 to TRBJ1-3; 7 nucleotides match TRBD1. V lost 0 bases and J lost 0; bases outside the gene matches: 0. Germline loops: CDR1 SGHRS, CDR2 YFSETQ. This CDR3 is built from 15 residues.

This clone was recorded a few times. The J gene is TRBJ1-4, the V gene TRBV18; unclear D gene. The CDR3 totals 13 residues. The germline V gene encodes CDR1 KGHSH and CDR2 LQKENI. With 2 bases removed from V and 7 bases from J, the gap between germline ends came to 8 bases. DNA of the CDR3: TGTGCCAGCTCACCAGGGCAAGGTGAAAAACTGTTTTTT. Protein sequence: CASSPGQGEKLFF.

The chain recombines TRBV19 with TRBJ1-5; D perhaps matches TRBD1 (5 bases). Germline assignment: CDR1 LNHDA and CDR2 SQIVND (reference sequence). V lost 6 bases to trimming and J lost 2 bases, with 14 bases between them. This CDR3 has 15 residues. As DNA, the CDR3 is TGTGCCAGTAGCGGGGGGTTCGGCGGCAATCAGCCCCAGCATTTT. It encodes CASSGGFGGNQPQHF.

By sample share, this clone is large. V gene TRBV7-2 combines with J gene TRBJ2-7; TRBD1 agrees at 8 bases. This CDR3 is 15 amino acids long. The trim removed 1 base at V and 2 bases at J, leaving 4 bases unmatched. The germline gives CDR1 SGHTA, CDR2 FQGNSA. The CDR3 sequence: CASSLEQGATYEQYF. The CDR3 region has the DNA TGTGCCAGCAGCTTAGAGCAGGGGGCTACCTACGAGCAGTACTTC.

This CDR3 reads CASSTGTGVGYGYTF. Here the CDR3 DNA reads TGTGCCAGTAGCACCGGGACAGGGGTGGGGTATGGCTACACCTTC. The V gene is TRBV19, the J gene TRBJ1-2; TRBD1 matches at 10 bases. The length of the CDR3 is 15 residues. Germline CDR1 and CDR2: LNHDA and SQIVND (reference sequence). The V segment lost 6 bases and the J segment 5 bases; nucleotides outside the gene matches: 9.